The rows below give T cell receptor beta chains drawn from one sample of a study of blood T cells in healthy people across ages. TCRdb passed the 5' RACE reads through MiXCR, listing each CDR3 protein once. This sample yields 710,000 or so distinct CDR3 sequences, of which about a fifth are seen a single time; 22% belongs to the top ten. The sample was blood. Receptors were obtained from a man in his 70s in good health. Both conserved end residues are part of each CDR3. D genes are given only for firm matches. Some rows mark clone size as missing; the rest say once, few, many or name a class of expanded clone.

D	V	size	J	CDR3	DNA
NA	TRBV20-1	NA	TRBJ2-3	CSARDPGSLDTQYF	TGCAGTGCTAGAGATCCGGGCTCCCTAGATACGCAGTATTTT
NA	TRBV3-1	NA	TRBJ2-4	CASSQDRGNIQCF	TGTGCCAGCAGCCAAGATAGGGGAAACATTCAGTGCTTC
NA	TRBV12-3/TRBV12-4	many	TRBJ2-3	CASSLDTTSTDTQYF	TGTGCCAGCAGTTTGGATACTACTAGCACAGATACGCAGTATTTT
TRBD1	TRBV5-1	NA	TRBJ2-1	CASSPQPETGSNEQFF	TGCGCCAGCAGCCCCCAGCCCGAGACAGGGTCTAATGAGCAGTTCTTC
NA	TRBV19	few	TRBJ2-1	CASMRFRDSYNEQFF	TGTGCCAGTATGAGGTTCCGGGACTCCTACAATGAGCAGTTCTTC
NA	TRBV11-2	many	TRBJ1-3	CASSLTPGTGNTIYF	TGTGCCAGCAGCTTAACTCCAGGGACTGGAAACACCATATATTTT
NA	TRBV19	NA	TRBJ2-3	CASSIGAPTDTQYF	TGTGCCAGTAGTATAGGTGCCCCCACAGATACGCAGTATTTT
NA	TRBV6-1	NA	TRBJ2-1	CASSPPGAGNNEQFF	TGTGCCAGCAGCCCCCCGGGGGCAGGAAACAATGAGCAGTTCTTC
NA	TRBV5-1	few	TRBJ1-3	CASSEGMTGNTIYF	TGCGCCAGCAGTGAGGGGATGACTGGAAACACCATATATTTT
NA	TRBV12-3/TRBV12-4	many	TRBJ2-7	CASSLRTYEQYF	TGTGCCAGCAGTTTAAGGACCTACGAGCAGTACTTC
TRBD1	TRBV10-3	NA	TRBJ2-7	CAISESGTGREQYF	TGTGCCATCAGTGAGTCGGGGACAGGACGCGAGCAGTACTTC
TRBD1	TRBV5-1	few	TRBJ2-6	CASSPRDRVSGANVLTF	TGCGCCAGCAGCCCAAGGGACAGGGTCTCTGGGGCCAACGTCCTGACTTTC
TRBD2	TRBV3-1	few	TRBJ2-4	CASSQDWGGSKNIQYF	TGTGCCAGCAGCCAAGATTGGGGGGGTTCCAAAAACATTCAGTACTTC
NA	TRBV25-1	NA	TRBJ1-4	CASSESRDDEKLFF	TGTGCCAGCAGTGAAAGCCGGGATGATGAAAAACTGTTTTTT
NA	TRBV10-3	few	TRBJ2-1	CAISDSSHEQFF	TGTGCCATCAGTGATTCTAGTCATGAGCAGTTCTTC
TRBD1	TRBV14	few	TRBJ1-1	CASSQARPGQGATFF	TGTGCCAGCAGCCAAGCACGGCCGGGACAGGGAGCAACTTTCTTT
NA	TRBV15	NA	TRBJ2-1	CATSRPTGGDEQFF	TGTGCCACCAGCAGACCTACGGGGGGCGATGAGCAGTTCTTC